Listed here are 22 T cell receptor beta chains from one sample, sequenced in a study of blood T cell repertoires in COVID-19 (dated by TCRdb to the early 2020s). Library method: the immunoSEQ multiplex PCR assay. TCRdb re-hosts the immuneACCESS table, in-frame sequences only. Its copies lack some clones; in the studies checked, an unresolved V gene accounts for under half of them, and the cause for the rest is not known. The sample yields about 200,000 clones; 70% to 90% were counted once. Clones ranked in the top ten supply roughly 5% of the sample. Source material: peripheral blood. The receptors were gathered from a woman aged 80 or over with acute or convalescent COVID-19.

This chain uses TRBV30 with TRBJ2-1; no reliable D call. V gave up 3 bases and J gave up 0 bases, with 9 bases separating them. Germline lookup yields CDR1 GTSNPN and CDR2 SVGIG (reference sequence). The CDR3 runs 14 residues. The CDR3, as DNA: TGTGCCTGGAGCAAAACGGGCTCCTACAATGAGCAGTTCTTC. Translated, it gives CAWSKTGSYNEQFF.

The table lists this clone with a few counts. The chain is built from TRBV21-1 and TRBJ2-2; the table assigns TRBD1, which was not confirmed against the DNA. TRBV21-1 has pseudogene status. The CDR3 extends over 17 amino acids. DNA of the CDR3: TGTGCCAGCAGCGCCAAGGGGATTATGGCCAACACCGGGGAGCTGTTTTTT. Residues: CASSAKGIMANTGELFF.

The rearrangement links TRBV7-9 to TRBJ1-4; D gene ambiguous. The CDR3 is 12 residues long. CDR1 is SEHNR and CDR2 is FQNEAQ in the germline V gene (reference sequence). The V and J ends lost 3 bases and 7 bases respectively, with 6 bases between them. The CDR3 protein is CASSFISEKLFF. CDR3 in DNA: TGTGCCAGCAGCTTCATCAGTGAAAAACTGTTTTTT.

The genes are TRBV5-1 and TRBJ2-7, with TRBD2 matching over 10 bases. CDR3 length: 14 amino acids. The V gene end was trimmed by 1 base and the J gene end by 5 bases; junction bases not matched to a gene: 3. Germline lookup yields CDR1 SGHRS and CDR2 YFSETQ. CDR3 in amino acids: CASSLTSGIHEQYF. CDR3 bases: TGCGCCAGCAGCTTGACTAGCGGGATCCACGAGCAGTACTTC.

This clone was seen more than once but under ten times. This rearrangement joins TRBV19 to TRBJ1-4; 10 nucleotides agree with TRBD1. CDR3 length: 13 residues. Germline CDR1 LNHDA, CDR2 SQIVND (reference sequence). Trimming removed 5 bases from V and 11 bases from J; junction bases left unmatched: 5. The chain's CDR3 is CASSLGQGGKLFF. In DNA form, the CDR3 reads TGTGCCAGTAGTCTCGGACAGGGGGGGAAACTGTTTTTT.

The chain has TRBV18 and TRBJ1-2; a weak D match, TRBD1 (5 bases). V was shortened by 3 bases and J by 9 bases, with 23 bases between the two germline ends. Germline CDR1 is KGHSH and CDR2 is LQKENI. The CDR3 totals 16 residues. CDR3 amino acids: CASSPQQVQTFGSYTF. CDR3 in DNA: TGTGCCAGCTCACCCCAACAGGTTCAGACATTTGGTAGCTACACCTTC. The full variable domain, completed using reference TRBV18 and TRBJ1-2, is NAGVMQNPRHLVRRRGQEARLRCSPMKGHSHVYWYRQLPEEGLKFMVYLQKENIIDESGMPKERFSAEFPKEGPSILRIQQVVRGDSAAYFCASSPQQVQTFGSYTFGSGTRLTVV.

The rearrangement joins TRBV4-1 to TRBJ2-7, with TRBD1 matching over 7 bases. The J segment lost 0 bases and the V segment lost 0 bases, leaving 5 bases of the junction unmatched. CDR3 size: 16 residues. CDR1 MGHRA and CDR2 YSYEKL come from the germline V gene. The CDR3 bases are TGCGCCAGCAGCCAAGAGGACAGGATAAGCTCCTACGAGCAGTACTTC. This translates into CASSQEDRISSYEQYF.

This clone was seen just once. The chain recombines TRBV6-5 with TRBJ1-2, with TRBD1 as a possible D gene (6 bases). V was shortened by 7 bases and J by 8 bases, with 20 bases between the two germline ends. The length of the CDR3 is 14 residues. The germline gives CDR1 MNHEY, CDR2 SVGAGI. The CDR3 sequence is CASTPRGAPKGYTF. The CDR3 region has the DNA TGTGCCAGCACCCCCCGGGGGGCGCCTAAAGGCTACACCTTC.

The chain couples TRBV6-4 to TRBJ2-2; the D gene is possibly TRBD1 (6 bases). The CDR3 contains 15 residues. Germline V gives CDR1 MRHNA, CDR2 SNTAGT. Trimming took 5 bases from V and 5 from J, leaving 15 bases between them. CDR3 in amino acids: CASSQQGRGTGELFF. Here the CDR3 DNA reads TGTGCCAGCAGTCAACAGGGAAGAGGGACCGGGGAGCTGTTTTTT.

The DNA of the CDR3 is TGTGCCAGCAGACCCGGGACAGGAGAAAACACCATATATTTT. This codes for CASRPGTGENTIYF. The rearrangement uses TRBV27 and TRBJ1-3, with 8 bases aligning to TRBD1. This CDR3 has 14 residues. V trimming: 6 bases; J trimming: 6 bases; junction bases outside the gene matches: 7. The germline V gene encodes CDR1 MNHEY and CDR2 SMNVEV (reference sequence).

The V and J genes are TRBV20-1 and TRBJ2-5; a possible D gene is TRBD2 (6 bases). The CDR3 contains 11 residues. V lost 5 bases and J 4 bases, leaving 8 bases between the germline ends. Germline-derived CDR1 and CDR2 are DFQATT and SNEGSKA (reference sequence). CDR3 sequence reads: CSARDLETQYF. The CDR3, as DNA: TGCAGTGCTCGGGACTTAGAGACCCAGTACTTC.

The rearrangement uses TRBV7-9 and TRBJ2-3, with 11 bases aligning to TRBD2. The germline V gene encodes CDR1 SEHNR and CDR2 FQNEAQ (reference sequence). The CDR3 runs 15 residues. J gave up 5 bases and V 4 bases, and 5 bases lay outside the gene matches. CDR3 nucleotide sequence: TGTGCCAGCAGCTATAGCGGGAGGGTTGGAGATACGCAGTATTTT. Translating gives CASSYSGRVGDTQYF.

The genes are TRBV11-2 and TRBJ2-3; TRBD2 agrees at 9 bases. Looked up from germline, CDR1 is SGHAT and CDR2 is FQNNGV. V shed 1 base, J shed 4 bases, and the junction held 6 bases outside the gene matches. This CDR3 is 16 amino acids long. The CDR3 region is CASSLGLAGGADTQYF. In DNA, the CDR3 is TGTGCCAGCAGCTTAGGATTGGCGGGAGGGGCAGATACGCAGTATTTT.

The chain joins TRBV5-1 to TRBJ2-7; perhaps TRBD1 as D (6 bases). This CDR3 region has 12 residues. Germline CDR1 and CDR2: SGHRS and YFSETQ. V shed 4 bases and J shed 2 bases, with 7 bases lying between them. The CDR3 DNA reads as TGCGCCAGCAGCGGGACAACCTACGAGCAGTACTTC. Translating it yields CASSGTTYEQYF.

The chain joins TRBV3-1 (or the pseudogene TRBV3-2) to TRBJ2-3; the D gene is possibly TRBD2 (5 bases). There are 13 residues in the CDR3. V was shortened by 3 bases and J by 5 bases, with 9 bases between the two germline ends. Germline CDR1 reads LGHDT; CDR2 reads YNNKEL (reference sequence). In DNA form, the CDR3 reads TGTGCCAGCAGCCACCTAGCCGGAGATACGCAGTATTTT. Amino acid sequence: CASSHLAGDTQYF.

The chain couples TRBV24-1 to TRBJ1-1, with 10 nucleotides matching TRBD1. The CDR3 covers 15 residues. Germline CDR1 is KGHDR and CDR2 is SFDVKD. Trimming at V came to 3 bases and at J to 2 bases, leaving 2 bases not matched to a gene. The CDR3 sequence: CATSDPTGGNTEAFF. For the CDR3, the DNA is TGTGCCACCAGTGATCCGACAGGGGGCAACACTGAAGCTTTCTTT.

The chain links TRBV27 to TRBJ2-6; 8 bases are a match to TRBD1. V trimming: 5 bases; J trimming: 4 bases; junction bases outside the gene matches: 7. The V gene's germline CDR1 is MNHEY and CDR2 SMNVEV (reference sequence). This CDR3 has 16 amino acids. DNA for the CDR3: TGTGCCAGCAGTCACAGACAGGGGTGGGGGGCCAACGTCCTGACTTTC. It translates to CASSHRQGWGANVLTF.

The chain is built from TRBV7-2 and TRBJ2-3; 11 bases align to TRBD2. Trimming at V came to 3 bases and at J to 4 bases, leaving 0 bases not matched to a gene. Germline assignment: CDR1 SGHTA and CDR2 FQGNSA. The CDR3 has 14 residues. DNA of the CDR3: TGTGCCAGCAGCTTTAGCGGGAGGGCAGATACGCAGTATTTT. As protein: CASSFSGRADTQYF.

This chain uses TRBV7-2 with TRBJ2-3, with no clear D. Germline-derived CDR1 and CDR2 are SGHTA and FQGNSA. The CDR3 runs 14 residues. Deletions cut 1 base from V and 2 bases from J, with 7 bases between. The CDR3 sequence is CASSLGPLTDTQYF. CDR3 nucleotide sequence: TGTGCCAGCAGCTTAGGGCCCCTCACAGATACGCAGTATTTT. Full variable domain (remainder filled in from reference TRBV7-2 and TRBJ2-3): GAGVSQSPSNKVTEKGKDVELRCDPISGHTALYWYRQSLGQGLEFLIYFQGNSAPDKSGLPSDRFSAERTGGSVSTLTIQRTQQEDSAVYLCASSLGPLTDTQYFGPGTRLTVL.

This clone was detected only a few times. The V gene is TRBV7-9, the J gene TRBJ2-7; possible D gene TRBD2, 6 bases. The CDR3 is 17 amino acids. V was cut by 4 bases and J by 2 bases, with 21 bases left in between. Germline CDR1 SEHNR, CDR2 FQNEAQ (reference sequence). The CDR3: CASSYRPRDGSPYEQYF. The DNA for the CDR3 is TGTGCCAGCAGCTACAGACCCCGGGACGGGAGCCCCTACGAGCAGTACTTC.

This rearrangement joins TRBV27 to TRBJ1-2; D possibly corresponds to TRBD1 (6 bases). Germline loops: CDR1 MNHEY, CDR2 SMNVEV (reference sequence). Trimming shortened V by 9 bases and J by 6 bases, and 17 bases separated the two germline ends. This CDR3 is 13 amino acids long. The CDR3 here is CASGETGSNGYTF. The CDR3 DNA reads as TGTGCCAGTGGCGAAACAGGGTCCAATGGCTACACCTTC.

The chain joins TRBV6-5 to TRBJ1-2; D may be TRBD1 (5 bases). Trimming removed 7 bases from V and 8 bases from J, with 14 bases in between. The CDR3 spans 12 residues. From germline, CDR1 is MNHEY and CDR2 SVGAGI. The CDR3 reads CASTPWGGGYTF. The CDR3 region has the DNA TGTGCCAGCACCCCCTGGGGGGGAGGCTACACCTTC.